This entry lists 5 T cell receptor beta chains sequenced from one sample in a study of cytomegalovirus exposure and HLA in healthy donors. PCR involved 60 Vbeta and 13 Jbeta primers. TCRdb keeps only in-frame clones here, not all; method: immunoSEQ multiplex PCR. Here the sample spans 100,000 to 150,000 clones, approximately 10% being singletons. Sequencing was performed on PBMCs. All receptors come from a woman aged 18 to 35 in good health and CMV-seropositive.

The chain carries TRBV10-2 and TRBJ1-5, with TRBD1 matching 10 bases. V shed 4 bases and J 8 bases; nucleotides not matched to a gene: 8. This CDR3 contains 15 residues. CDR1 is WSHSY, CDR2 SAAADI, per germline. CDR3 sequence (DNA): TGCGCCAGCAGTGCCACCGGGACAGGGGTAGAGCCCCAGCATTTT. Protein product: CASSATGTGVEPQHF.

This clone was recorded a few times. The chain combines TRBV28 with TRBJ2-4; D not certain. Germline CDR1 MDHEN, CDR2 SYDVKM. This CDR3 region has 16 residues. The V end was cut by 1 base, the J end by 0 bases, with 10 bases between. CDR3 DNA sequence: TGTGCCAGCAGTTTATTCGCAGGAACAGCCAAAAACATTCAGTACTTC. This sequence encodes CASSLFAGTAKNIQYF.

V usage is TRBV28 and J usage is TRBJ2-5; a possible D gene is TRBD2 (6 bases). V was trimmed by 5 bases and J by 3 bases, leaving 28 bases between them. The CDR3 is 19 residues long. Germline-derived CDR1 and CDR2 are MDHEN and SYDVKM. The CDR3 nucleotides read TGTGCCAGCAGTCCAACACGTTCTCCTGCGGGAATAGGGGAAGAGACCCAGTACTTC. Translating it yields CASSPTRSPAGIGEETQYF.

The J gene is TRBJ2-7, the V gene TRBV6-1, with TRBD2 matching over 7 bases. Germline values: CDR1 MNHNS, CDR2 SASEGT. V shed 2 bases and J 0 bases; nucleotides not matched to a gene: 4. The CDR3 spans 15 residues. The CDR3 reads CASSELLALSYEQYF. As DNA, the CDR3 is TGTGCCAGCAGTGAATTACTAGCGCTCTCCTACGAGCAGTACTTC.

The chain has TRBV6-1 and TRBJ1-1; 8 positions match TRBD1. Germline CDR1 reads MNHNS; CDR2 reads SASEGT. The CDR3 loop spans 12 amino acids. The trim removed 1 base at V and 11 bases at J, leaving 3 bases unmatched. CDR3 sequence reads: CASSEGTGTAFF. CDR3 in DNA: TGTGCCAGCAGTGAAGGGACAGGGACGGCTTTCTTT.